This T cell receptor (beta chain) was profiled in a study of blood T cell repertoires in COVID-19. Study details: From T cells, B-cell-depleted T cells, or PBMCs came the material, which was cDNA or gDNA.

Source study methods: Amplified reference gene primers provided the basis for estimating nucleated cell counts. Produced via immunoSEQ multiplex PCR; TCRdb's table is partial and in-frame only. That table furnishes V, J and clone size, whereas the DNA furnished D and trimming. The profile shows around 180,000 clones, 84% of them singletons. The CDR3 length is 16 residues. CDR1 SGHRS and CDR2 YFSETQ come from the germline V gene. Trimming removed 5 bases at V and 0 bases at J, with 17 bases between. This clone was seen only a few times. The chain is built from TRBV5-1 and TRBJ1-2; maybe TRBD1 (6 bases). Sequenced sample: peripheral blood. The clonotype was recovered from a human donor in a cohort sampled during active COVID-19. The CDR3 is CASSWGNRETNYGYTF. CDR3 in DNA: TGCGCCAGCAGTTGGGGTAACAGGGAAACTAACTATGGCTACACCTTC.